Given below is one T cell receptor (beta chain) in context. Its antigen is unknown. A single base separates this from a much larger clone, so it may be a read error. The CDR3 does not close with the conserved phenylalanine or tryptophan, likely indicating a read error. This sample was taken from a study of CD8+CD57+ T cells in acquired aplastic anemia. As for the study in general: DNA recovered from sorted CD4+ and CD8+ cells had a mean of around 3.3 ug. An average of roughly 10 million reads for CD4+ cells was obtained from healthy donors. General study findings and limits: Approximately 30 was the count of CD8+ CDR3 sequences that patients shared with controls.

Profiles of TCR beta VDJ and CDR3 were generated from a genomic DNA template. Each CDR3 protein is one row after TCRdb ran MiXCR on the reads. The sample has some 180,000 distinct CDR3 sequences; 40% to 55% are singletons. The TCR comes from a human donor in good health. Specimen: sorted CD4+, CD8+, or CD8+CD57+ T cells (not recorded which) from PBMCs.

The CDR3 region has the DNA TGTGCCAGCAGCTTATACGGACTAGCGGAGATCAATGAGCAGTTCTGC. Encoded protein: CASSLYGLAEINEQFC. The chain couples TRBV7-8 to TRBJ2-1, with TRBD2 identical over 10 bases. V shed 2 bases and J 6 bases; nucleotides not matched to a gene: 7. The CDR3 extends over 16 amino acids. Germline V lookup: CDR1 SGHVS, CDR2 FQNEAQ.